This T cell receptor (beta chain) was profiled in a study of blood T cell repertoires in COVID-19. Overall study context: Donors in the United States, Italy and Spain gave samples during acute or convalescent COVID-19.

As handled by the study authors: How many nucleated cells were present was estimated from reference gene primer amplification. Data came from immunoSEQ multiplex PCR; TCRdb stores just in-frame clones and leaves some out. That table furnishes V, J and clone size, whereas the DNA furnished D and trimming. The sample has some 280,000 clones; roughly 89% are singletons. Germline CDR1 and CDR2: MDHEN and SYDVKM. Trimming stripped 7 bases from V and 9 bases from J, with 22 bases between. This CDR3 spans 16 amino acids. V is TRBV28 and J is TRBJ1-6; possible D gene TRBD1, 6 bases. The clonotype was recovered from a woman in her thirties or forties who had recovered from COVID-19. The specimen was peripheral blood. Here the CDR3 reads CASTSPGGQFGSPLHF. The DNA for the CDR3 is TGTGCCAGCACCTCCCCTGGGGGACAATTCGGTTCACCCCTCCACTTT.